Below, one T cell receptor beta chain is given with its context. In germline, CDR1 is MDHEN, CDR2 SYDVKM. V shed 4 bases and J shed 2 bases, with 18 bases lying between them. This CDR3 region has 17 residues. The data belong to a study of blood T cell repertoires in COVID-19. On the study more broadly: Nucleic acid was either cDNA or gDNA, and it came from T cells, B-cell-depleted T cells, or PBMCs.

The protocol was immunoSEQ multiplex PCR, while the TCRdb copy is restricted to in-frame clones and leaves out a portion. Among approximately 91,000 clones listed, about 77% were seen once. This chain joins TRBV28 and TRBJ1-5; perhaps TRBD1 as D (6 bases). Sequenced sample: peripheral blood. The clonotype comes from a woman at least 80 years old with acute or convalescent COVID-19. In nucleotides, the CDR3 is TGTGCCAGCAGTTCGGACAGAGTTCTCAGGGGCAATCAGCCCCAGCATTTT. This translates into CASSSDRVLRGNQPQHF.